Listed below are T cell receptor beta chains from one sample, sequenced in a study of control samples from healthy donors and cancer patients. Libraries were prepared by immunoSEQ multiplex PCR; TCRdb keeps only in-frame clonotypes and omits some of them. Of roughly 120,000 clones in the sample, less than 95% are singletons; the top ten hold 4.4%. Sample: blood. Every receptor here comes from a human donor in good health. The donor label of this sample is uncertain. Both conserved end residues are part of each CDR3. The D gene is left open where the match is weak. Clone size, where shown, is once, few, many, or a class for clones that have expanded.

V,D,J,size,DNA,CDR3
TRBV4-2,TRBD1,TRBJ1-6,few,TGTGCCAGCACCCACACGGTCCAAGGACAGGGAGTGGGGAGCTCCTATAATTCACCCCTCCACTTT,CASTHTVQGQGVGSSYNSPLHF
TRBV7-9,-,TRBJ1-3,-,TGTGCCAGCAGCCCCAGGGAAACTGGAAACACCATATATTTT,CASSPRETGNTIYF
TRBV5-6,TRBD2,TRBJ2-2,-,TGTGCCAGCAGCTTGGGGTACAGGAGTTACGGGGGACTAACCGGGGAGCTGTTTTTT,CASSLGYRSYGGLTGELFF
TRBV2,TRBD1,TRBJ2-2,-,TGTGCCACCAGGGGGCAGAGAACCGGGGAGCTGTTTTTT,CATRGQRTGELFF
TRBV19,TRBD2,TRBJ2-3,-,TGTGCCAGTAGTTCTCCAAGCGGGGGGGCCATTCCGGCAGATACGCAGTATTTT,CASSSPSGGAIPADTQYF
TRBV29-1,-,TRBJ1-1,-,TGCAGCGGACAGACAGTGAACACTGAAGCTTTCTTT,CSGQTVNTEAFF
TRBV28,-,TRBJ2-1,-,TGTGCCAGCAGTCCCTATGATGTAGGGACCTACAATGAGCAGTTCTTC,CASSPYDVGTYNEQFF
TRBV10-2,-,TRBJ1-5,-,TGCGCCAGCAGAGGAGAGAACAATCAGCCCCAGCATTTT,CASRGENNQPQHF
TRBV7-9,-,TRBJ2-3,-,TGTGCCAGCAGCCAACGGGGACGTGGGGGTAGCACAGATACGCAGTATTTT,CASSQRGRGGSTDTQYF
TRBV5-4,-,TRBJ1-1,-,TGTGCCAGCAGCTTGGGGGGGCTATCGAACACTGAAGCTTTCTTT,CASSLGGLSNTEAFF
TRBV19,-,TRBJ1-6,-,TGTGCCAGTAGTATCATAGGAAGCTCCTATAATTCACCCCTCCACTTT,CASSIIGSSYNSPLHF
TRBV25-1,-,TRBJ2-5,-,TGTGCCAGCAGTGACGACAGTCAAGAGACCCAGTACTTC,CASSDDSQETQYF
TRBV18,TRBD1,TRBJ1-6,once,TGTGCCAGCTCCGGGACAGGGGTGCCTAATTCACCCCTCCACTTT,CASSGTGVPNSPLHF
TRBV7-9,TRBD2,TRBJ2-5,-,TGTGCCAGCAGCTCCGGGGGGGCCTCGAGGGAGACCCAGTACTTC,CASSSGGASRETQYF
TRBV7-8,-,TRBJ1-6,few,TGTGCCAGCAGTGGAGGGGGGAATAGGTCACCCCTCCACTTT,CASSGGGNRSPLHF
TRBV19,-,TRBJ1-4,-,TGTGCCAGTAGTATGGTGGTAAGGGAAAAACTGTTTTTT,CASSMVVREKLFF
TRBV14,TRBD2,TRBJ2-1,-,TGTGCCAGCAGCCAAGATGTTGATTGGCGGGGGGGCAATGAGCAGTTCTTC,CASSQDVDWRGGNEQFF
TRBV25-1,TRBD1,TRBJ1-1,once,TGTGCCAGCGAGGGACAGGTTAACACTGAAGCTTTCTTT,CASEGQVNTEAFF
TRBV6-5,-,TRBJ2-3,-,TGTGCCAGCAGTTACTCGTTAGGGGGGGGCACAGATACGCAGTATTTT,CASSYSLGGGTDTQYF
TRBV6-5,-,TRBJ1-1,-,TGTGCCAGCAGGGGAGGAGCTGAAGCTTTCTTT,CASRGGAEAFF
TRBV3-1/TRBV3-2,-,TRBJ1-2,-,TGTGCCAGCAGCCAAGATTTAGGGGTAAACTATGGCTACACCTTC,CASSQDLGVNYGYTF
TRBV5-1,-,TRBJ1-1,few,TGCGCCAGCAGCCTAGGGTATATGAACACTGAAGCTTTCTTT,CASSLGYMNTEAFF
TRBV27,-,TRBJ2-1,-,TGTGCCAGCAGTCGGATAATTGAGCAGTTCTTC,CASSRIIEQFF
TRBV27,TRBD1,TRBJ2-7,-,TGTGCCAGCAGTTTATCGAGGGGACAGGACTACGAGCAGTACTTC,CASSLSRGQDYEQYF
TRBV10-2,TRBD1,TRBJ1-2,once,TGCGCCAGCAGTGAGTCGTGGTCAGGGGGCGAAAATGGCTACACCTTC,CASSESWSGGENGYTF
TRBV19,TRBD1,TRBJ2-2,few,TGTGCCAGTAGTACTCGACCGGGACAGTTTCCCGGGGAGCTGTTTTTT,CASSTRPGQFPGELFF
TRBV19,-,TRBJ1-2,-,TGTGCCAGTAAAGGGGTCAACTATGGCTACACCTTC,CASKGVNYGYTF
TRBV6-5,TRBD2,TRBJ2-2,-,TGTGCCAGCAACCGGGGGGTCGGGGAGCTGTTTTTT,CASNRGVGELFF
TRBV5-1,TRBD1,TRBJ2-7,-,TGCGCCAGCAGCACACAGGGGGCAGGGGAGCAGTACTTC,CASSTQGAGEQYF
TRBV19,-,TRBJ1-5,-,TGTGCCAGTAGAGGCGCGGGTCATAGCAATCAGCCCCAGCATTTT,CASRGAGHSNQPQHF
TRBV27,-,TRBJ1-3,-,TGTGCCAGCAGTTTAATGGGGGCTAGCCCGACCTCTGGAAACACCATATATTTT,CASSLMGASPTSGNTIYF
TRBV7-8,TRBD2,TRBJ2-2,-,TGTGCCAGCAGCACGCTGTTTGTTAGCGGGGGGGCTTGGACCGGGGAGCTGTTTTTT,CASSTLFVSGGAWTGELFF
TRBV11-2,-,TRBJ2-6,-,TGTGCCAGCAGCTTAGTGGGTTCTGGGGCCAACGTCCTGACTTTC,CASSLVGSGANVLTF
TRBV28,-,TRBJ2-1,-,TGTGCCAGCAGCTCAGGGTACGACAATGAGCAGTTCTTC,CASSSGYDNEQFF
TRBV3-1/TRBV3-2,TRBD1,TRBJ2-3,-,TGTGCCAGTTCGCACAGGGGGCAAAGCACAGATACGCAGTATTTT,CASSHRGQSTDTQYF
TRBV7-9,-,TRBJ1-5,-,TGTGCCAGCAGCTTAGAGGGACTTGGCAATCAGCCCCAGCATTTT,CASSLEGLGNQPQHF
TRBV7-8,-,TRBJ1-4,-,TGTGCCAGCAGCTTAGGGCAGGGTGGCGAAAAACTGTTTTTT,CASSLGQGGEKLFF
TRBV12-3/TRBV12-4,-,TRBJ2-2,-,TGTGCCAGCAGACAGGTGGAAGCCGGGGAGCTGTTTTTT,CASRQVEAGELFF
TRBV19,-,TRBJ1-2,-,TGTGCCAGTGGACTTAGCTATGGCTACACCTTC,CASGLSYGYTF
TRBV6-2/TRBV6-3,-,TRBJ2-5,-,TGTGCCAGCAGTGTCCAGGTTAAAGAGACCCAGTACTTC,CASSVQVKETQYF
TRBV19,-,TRBJ1-5,-,TGTGCCAGTAGTGTCGCAGGGTTTGGGAATCAGCCCCAGCATTTT,CASSVAGFGNQPQHF
TRBV15,-,TRBJ1-1,-,TGTGCCACCAGCGTGGGGGGGATTCTAAACACTGAAGCTTTCTTT,CATSVGGILNTEAFF
TRBV5-6,TRBD2,TRBJ2-3,-,TGTGCCAGCAGCTCTGAGACTAGCGGGAGTTCAGATACGCAGTATTTT,CASSSETSGSSDTQYF
TRBV25-1,-,TRBJ1-6,-,TGTGCCAGTAGCAGGCTTGACGGATCACCCCTCCACTTT,CASSRLDGSPLHF
TRBV4-3,-,TRBJ1-2,-,TGCGCCAGCAGCCAGGACAGCCACTATGGCTACACCTTC,CASSQDSHYGYTF
TRBV9,-,TRBJ2-7,-,TGTGCCAGCAGCGTAGGTGGCGGCGGCAACGAGCAGTACTTC,CASSVGGGGNEQYF
TRBV27,-,TRBJ1-2,-,TGTGCCAGCAGTTTATCTGGGGAGGGAGGCTACACCTTC,CASSLSGEGGYTF
TRBV5-4,TRBD2,TRBJ2-1,-,TGTGCCAGCAGCTTGGCCGGCGGGGGAGTCTACAATGAGCAGTTCTTC,CASSLAGGGVYNEQFF
TRBV5-5,TRBD2,TRBJ2-3,-,TGTGCCAGCAGCTCGGACGGGGGGGGCACAGATACGCAGTATTTT,CASSSDGGGTDTQYF
TRBV24-1,TRBD1,TRBJ2-3,-,TGTGCCACCAGTGACCTACAGGGGGCCAGTACAGATACGCAGTATTTT,CATSDLQGASTDTQYF